This T cell receptor (beta chain) was retrieved from a study of blood T cell repertoires in COVID-19. Germline V CDR1 and CDR2: MRHNA, SNTAGT. The CDR3 length is 13 residues. With 3 bases removed from V and 4 bases from J, the gap between germline ends came to 9 bases. Per the original data handling: Reference gene primer amplification yielded estimated nucleated cell counts. Measured with immunoSEQ multiplex PCR; TCRdb has only the in-frame clones, and not every one. That table gives V, J and clone size, and the DNA gave D and trimming. The sample contains 200,000 to 250,000 clones, approximately 86% of which appear only once.

The rearrangement links TRBV6-4 to TRBJ1-2; D not certain. Sequencing used peripheral blood. This clonotype was obtained from a woman aged 80 or over with active or convalescent COVID-19. The CDR3 coding sequence is TGTGCCAGCAGTGAGCGGGGTAGCTATGGCTACACCTTC. It codes for CASSERGSYGYTF.